Following are 2 T cell receptor beta chains from one sample sequenced in a study of cytomegalovirus exposure and HLA in healthy donors. A multiplex PCR was run with 60 Vbeta primers and 13 Jbeta primers. Profiled with immunoSEQ multiplex PCR; TCRdb holds only in-frame clones, not every one. This sample has under 150,000 clones, with roughly 80% found just once. The sample taken for sequencing was PBMCs. These receptor sequences come from a woman between 45 and 60 years old in good health and CMV-seropositive.

The chain is built from TRBV10-3 and TRBJ1-5; D call uncertain. V lost 0 bases and J 7 bases, leaving 7 bases between the germline ends. Germline V gene sequence: CDR1 ENHRY, CDR2 SYGVKD. The CDR3 runs 13 residues. CDR3 in DNA: TGTGCCATCAGTGAGTCCTGGAGCCAGCCCCAGCATTTT. It specifies CAISESWSQPQHF.

This rearrangement joins TRBV6-5 to TRBJ2-1; 7 bases are a match to TRBD2. The germline gives CDR1 MNHEY, CDR2 SVGAGI. This CDR3 is built from 14 residues. Unmatched junction bases numbered 10, after V lost 7 bases and J lost 7 bases. The CDR3 is CASTRAGVGNEQFF. Here the CDR3 DNA reads TGTGCCAGCACGAGGGCGGGAGTCGGTAATGAGCAGTTCTTC.